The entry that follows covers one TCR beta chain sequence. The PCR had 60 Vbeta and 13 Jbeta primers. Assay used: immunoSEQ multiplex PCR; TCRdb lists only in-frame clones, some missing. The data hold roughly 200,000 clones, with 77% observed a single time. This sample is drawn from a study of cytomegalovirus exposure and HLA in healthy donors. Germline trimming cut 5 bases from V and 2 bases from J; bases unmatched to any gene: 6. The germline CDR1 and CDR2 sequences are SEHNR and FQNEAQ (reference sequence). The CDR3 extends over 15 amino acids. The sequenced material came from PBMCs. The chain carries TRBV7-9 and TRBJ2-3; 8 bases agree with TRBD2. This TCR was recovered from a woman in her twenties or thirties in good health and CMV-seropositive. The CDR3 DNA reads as TGTGCCAGCAGCCGAAGGCGGGGGGACACAGATACGCAGTATTTT. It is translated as CASSRRRGDTDTQYF.